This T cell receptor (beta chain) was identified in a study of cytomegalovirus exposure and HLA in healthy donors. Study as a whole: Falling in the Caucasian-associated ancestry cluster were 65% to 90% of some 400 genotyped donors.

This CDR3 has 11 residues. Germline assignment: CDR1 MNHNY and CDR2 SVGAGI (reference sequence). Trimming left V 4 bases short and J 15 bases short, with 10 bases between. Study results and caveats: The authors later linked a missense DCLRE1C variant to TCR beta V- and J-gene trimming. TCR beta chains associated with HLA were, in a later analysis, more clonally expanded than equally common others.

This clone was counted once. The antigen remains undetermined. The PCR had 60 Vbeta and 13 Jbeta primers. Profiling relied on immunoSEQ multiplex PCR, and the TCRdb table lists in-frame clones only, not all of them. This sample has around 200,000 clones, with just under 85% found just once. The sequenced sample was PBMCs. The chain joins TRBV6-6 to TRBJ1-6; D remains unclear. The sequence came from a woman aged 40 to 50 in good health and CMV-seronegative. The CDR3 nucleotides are TGTGCCAGCAGTTCGAGTGGACTCCTCCACTTT. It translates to CASSSSGLLHF.